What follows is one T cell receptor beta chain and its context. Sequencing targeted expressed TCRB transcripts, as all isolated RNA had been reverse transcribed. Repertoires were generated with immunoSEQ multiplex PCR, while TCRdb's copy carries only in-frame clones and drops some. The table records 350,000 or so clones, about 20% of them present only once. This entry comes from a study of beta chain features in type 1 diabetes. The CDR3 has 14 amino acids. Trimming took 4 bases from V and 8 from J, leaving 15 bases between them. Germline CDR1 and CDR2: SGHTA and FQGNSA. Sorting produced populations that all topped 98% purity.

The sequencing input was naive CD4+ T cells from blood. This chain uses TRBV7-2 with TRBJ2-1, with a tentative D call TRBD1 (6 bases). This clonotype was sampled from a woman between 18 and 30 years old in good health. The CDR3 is CASSSVRGSDEQFF. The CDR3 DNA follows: TGTGCCAGCAGCTCTGTCAGGGGTAGTGATGAGCAGTTCTTC.